The clone carrying this T cell receptor beta chain was seen ten or more times. Its target is unknown. Each sample used at least 6 million PBMCs. A J-beta primer mix and a sample-barcoded 5' primer were used in a second PCR of roughly 7 to 12 cycles. In TCRdb, the 5' RACE reads were re-called with MiXCR into one record per CDR3 protein. Counted here are about 640,000 distinct CDR3 sequences, approximately 30% occurring once; the ten biggest clones make up approximately 14%. The CDR3 consists of 15 residues. From germline, CDR1 is LGHNA and CDR2 YSLEER. With 1 base removed from V and 2 bases from J, the gap between germline ends came to 11 bases. The sample belongs to a study of blood T cells in healthy people across ages. General study points: Comparison with aged donors showed that long-lived donors had more naive CD4+ cells and higher diversity. A conclusive naive versus antigen-experienced comparison was prevented by the unsorted PBMCs.

This receptor was identified in a woman aged 80 or older in good health. This chain joins TRBV4-3 and TRBJ2-5, with a possible D match to TRBD1 (6 bases). Sequenced sample: blood. CDR3 loop: CASSQARGQQETQYF. DNA of the CDR3: TGCGCCAGCAGCCAAGCCCGTGGACAGCAAGAGACCCAGTACTTC.